This T cell receptor (beta chain) was found in a study of OX40 agonist ivuxolimab in advanced cancers. Study details: Across the patients, intravenous ivuxolimab was delivered every 2 weeks at 0.01 to 10 mg/kg. Participants averaged approximately 60 years of age (range roughly 23 to 90) and were roughly 80% male.

The study's findings and limits: On average, CD8+ T cells had more expanded clones than CD4+.

The CDR3 extends over 15 amino acids. Germline V gene sequence: CDR1 MDHEN, CDR2 SYDVKM. The V end was cut by 2 bases, the J end by 5 bases, with 15 bases between. This clone was detected a few times. Its antigen is not known. The timepoints at which blood was sampled were baseline, cycle 4 day 1, and cycle 7 day 1. The method was immunoSEQ multiplex PCR; TCRdb's version includes in-frame clones alone and lacks a portion of them. The profile shows some 60,000 clones, around 81% of them singletons. The chain links TRBV28 to TRBJ1-2; tentative D call: TRBD1 (6 bases). This specimen consisted of CD4+ or CD8+ T cells sorted from blood, obtained in a trial of the OX40 agonist ivuxolimab. The sequence came from an adult with an advanced solid tumor such as melanoma, head and neck, liver or kidney cancer. The CDR3 DNA reads as TGTGCCAGCAGTTTAGGGCAAATCGGACAGTATGGCTACACCTTC. This codes for CASSLGQIGQYGYTF.